This is a list of T cell receptor beta chains from one sample in a study of T cell responses to AZD1222 COVID-19 vaccine. TCRdb's copy holds only in-frame clones and misses some; the assay was immunoSEQ multiplex PCR. The table lists some 150,000 clones, approximately 85% of them singletons. The source material was peripheral blood, sampled on day 0 of MenACWY control vaccination. These receptors originate from an adult in good health. The CDR3 runs from the conserved cysteine through the conserved F or W. Each record gives: J gene, clone size, V gene, D gene, CDR3 DNA, CDR3 protein. The D gene is left open where the match is weak. The listing skips clone size in some rows; elsewhere it reads once, few, many or a size class.

j_gene: TRBJ1-6; abundance: NA; v_gene: TRBV5-5; d_gene: NA; CDR3nt: TGTGCCAGCAGCTTGGAGGGAATACCAAATTCACCCCTCCACTTT; CDR3aa: CASSLEGIPNSPLHF
j_gene: TRBJ1-5; abundance: NA; v_gene: TRBV9; d_gene: NA; CDR3nt: TGTGCCAGCAGCCCACAGGTGGGGGGCGGCAGTCAGCCCCAGCATTTT; CDR3aa: CASSPQVGGGSQPQHF
j_gene: TRBJ1-1; abundance: NA; v_gene: TRBV2; d_gene: NA; CDR3nt: TGTGCCAGATCACCGACAGCGAACACTGAAGCTTTCTTT; CDR3aa: CARSPTANTEAFF
j_gene: TRBJ2-1; abundance: NA; v_gene: TRBV7-9; d_gene: NA; CDR3nt: TGTGCCAGCAGCTTAGAGCAGGGGCCCGTAGGTGAGCAGTTCTTC; CDR3aa: CASSLEQGPVGEQFF
j_gene: TRBJ1-5; abundance: NA; v_gene: TRBV7-8; d_gene: NA; CDR3nt: TGTGCCAGCAGCTTAGGTTCTAATAGCAATCAGCCCCAGCATTTT; CDR3aa: CASSLGSNSNQPQHF
j_gene: TRBJ1-6; abundance: NA; v_gene: TRBV4-1; d_gene: TRBD1; CDR3nt: TGCGCCAGCAGCCCATGGACAGGGGATATGAGCTCCTATAATTCACCCCTCCACTTT; CDR3aa: CASSPWTGDMSSYNSPLHF
j_gene: TRBJ1-1; abundance: NA; v_gene: TRBV12-3/TRBV12-4; d_gene: NA; CDR3nt: TGTGCCAGCAGTCCCTCCACGGGGGGGGCTGCTTTCTTT; CDR3aa: CASSPSTGGAAFF
j_gene: TRBJ1-1; abundance: NA; v_gene: TRBV6-2/TRBV6-3; d_gene: NA; CDR3nt: TGTGCCAGCAGCAACAATCGTGCAGGGATGAACACTGAAGCTTTCTTT; CDR3aa: CASSNNRAGMNTEAFF
j_gene: TRBJ1-6; abundance: NA; v_gene: TRBV19; d_gene: NA; CDR3nt: TGTGCCAGTAGCCTCCAAGGGGCTTCACCCCTCCACTTT; CDR3aa: CASSLQGASPLHF
j_gene: TRBJ2-3; abundance: medium-sized; v_gene: TRBV7-6; d_gene: NA; CDR3nt: TGTGCCAGCAGCTTAGTAGTAGGCGGGGGCCCAGATACGCAGTATTTT; CDR3aa: CASSLVVGGGPDTQYF
j_gene: TRBJ1-1; abundance: NA; v_gene: TRBV7-3; d_gene: NA; CDR3nt: TGTGCCAGCAGCCAAACAGCGAACACTGAAGCTTTCTTT; CDR3aa: CASSQTANTEAFF
j_gene: TRBJ1-1; abundance: few; v_gene: TRBV27; d_gene: NA; CDR3nt: TGTGCCAGCAGTTTAAGCAGGGGTCACACTGAAGCTTTCTTT; CDR3aa: CASSLSRGHTEAFF
j_gene: TRBJ2-5; abundance: NA; v_gene: TRBV9; d_gene: NA; CDR3nt: TGTGCCAGCAGCGTACATCAGGGCCCTTTAGAGACCCAGTACTTC; CDR3aa: CASSVHQGPLETQYF
j_gene: TRBJ1-5; abundance: NA; v_gene: TRBV18; d_gene: TRBD1; CDR3nt: TGTGCCAGCTCACTTGCGACAGGGGGTAGCAATCAGCCCCAGCATTTT; CDR3aa: CASSLATGGSNQPQHF
j_gene: TRBJ2-6; abundance: NA; v_gene: TRBV7-7; d_gene: TRBD1; CDR3nt: TGTGCCAGCACGCCAGGGGGTTCCGGTGGGGCCAACGTCCTGACTTTC; CDR3aa: CASTPGGSGGANVLTF
j_gene: TRBJ1-3; abundance: NA; v_gene: TRBV28; d_gene: TRBD1; CDR3nt: TGTGCCAGCAGTCCGGACAGGGGGCAAGGAAACACCATATATTTT; CDR3aa: CASSPDRGQGNTIYF
j_gene: TRBJ1-5; abundance: NA; v_gene: TRBV6-5; d_gene: NA; CDR3nt: TGTGCCAGCAGTTACATACAGGGTCAGCCCCAGCATTTT; CDR3aa: CASSYIQGQPQHF
j_gene: TRBJ2-3; abundance: NA; v_gene: TRBV7-8; d_gene: TRBD1; CDR3nt: TGTGCCAGCAGCACCGCACAGGGGGCATCAGATACGCAGTATTTT; CDR3aa: CASSTAQGASDTQYF
j_gene: TRBJ1-6; abundance: NA; v_gene: TRBV4-1; d_gene: TRBD1; CDR3nt: TGCGCCAGCAGCCAAGGGGGACAGGGGCAGTCCTATAATTCACCCCTCCACTTT; CDR3aa: CASSQGGQGQSYNSPLHF
j_gene: TRBJ2-3; abundance: NA; v_gene: TRBV7-3; d_gene: NA; CDR3nt: TGTGCCAGCAGGACGGGACCGGCAGATACGCAGTATTTT; CDR3aa: CASRTGPADTQYF
j_gene: TRBJ1-1; abundance: NA; v_gene: TRBV19; d_gene: NA; CDR3nt: TGTGCCAGTAACGGTCTGCGGTCGGGGATGAACACTGAAGCTTTCTTT; CDR3aa: CASNGLRSGMNTEAFF
j_gene: TRBJ2-2; abundance: NA; v_gene: TRBV7-9; d_gene: NA; CDR3nt: TGTGCCAGCAGCGCCCCTTCGAACACCGGGGAGCTGTTTTTT; CDR3aa: CASSAPSNTGELFF
j_gene: TRBJ1-5; abundance: once; v_gene: TRBV11-2; d_gene: NA; CDR3nt: TGTGCCAGCAGCTTAGATTGGGGGGGCGGTCAGCCCCAGCATTTT; CDR3aa: CASSLDWGGGQPQHF
j_gene: TRBJ1-1; abundance: NA; v_gene: TRBV5-4; d_gene: NA; CDR3nt: TGTGCCAGCAGCTTGGAGATACAGGGTACTGAAGCTTTCTTT; CDR3aa: CASSLEIQGTEAFF
j_gene: TRBJ2-1; abundance: NA; v_gene: TRBV5-1; d_gene: NA; CDR3nt: TGCGCCAGCAGCTTGGGGAGCTTATCCTACAATGAGCAGTTCTTC; CDR3aa: CASSLGSLSYNEQFF
j_gene: TRBJ2-5; abundance: NA; v_gene: TRBV12-3/TRBV12-4; d_gene: TRBD2; CDR3nt: TGTGCCAGCAGTTTTAGCGGGGGGGAGACCCAGTACTTC; CDR3aa: CASSFSGGETQYF
j_gene: TRBJ2-1; abundance: NA; v_gene: TRBV5-1; d_gene: TRBD1; CDR3nt: TGCGCCAGCTCTGTACAGGGGGACCACAATGAGCAGTTCTTC; CDR3aa: CASSVQGDHNEQFF
j_gene: TRBJ2-2; abundance: NA; v_gene: TRBV18; d_gene: NA; CDR3nt: TGTGCCAGCTCACCCAAATCTGGGATTAACACCGGGGAGCTGTTTTTT; CDR3aa: CASSPKSGINTGELFF
j_gene: TRBJ2-1; abundance: NA; v_gene: TRBV19; d_gene: NA; CDR3nt: TGTGCCAGTAGTATCGGCGTCAATGAGCAGTTCTTC; CDR3aa: CASSIGVNEQFF
j_gene: TRBJ2-3; abundance: once; v_gene: TRBV15; d_gene: NA; CDR3nt: TGTGCCACCAGCAGCGGGGTACGGGCCACAGATACGCAGTATTTT; CDR3aa: CATSSGVRATDTQYF
j_gene: TRBJ2-1; abundance: NA; v_gene: TRBV5-6; d_gene: NA; CDR3nt: TGTGCCAGCAGCTCCCTCGGTCGGGATGAGCAGTTCTTC; CDR3aa: CASSSLGRDEQFF
j_gene: TRBJ2-1; abundance: NA; v_gene: TRBV7-9; d_gene: NA; CDR3nt: TGTGCCAGCAGCCCGCTAGGACAGAATTACAATGAGCAGTTCTTC; CDR3aa: CASSPLGQNYNEQFF
j_gene: TRBJ1-1; abundance: few; v_gene: TRBV19; d_gene: NA; CDR3nt: TGTGCCAGTAGTATGCCCAGGGGAGGGCCGGCCACTGAAGCTTTCTTT; CDR3aa: CASSMPRGGPATEAFF
j_gene: TRBJ1-5; abundance: NA; v_gene: TRBV7-9; d_gene: NA; CDR3nt: TGTGCCAGCAGCTTAGCACCAAATCAGCCCCAGCATTTT; CDR3aa: CASSLAPNQPQHF
j_gene: TRBJ1-4; abundance: NA; v_gene: TRBV18; d_gene: NA; CDR3nt: TGTGCCACCCAACGTACGATGGCAACTAATGAAAAACTGTTTTTT; CDR3aa: CATQRTMATNEKLFF
j_gene: TRBJ1-4; abundance: few; v_gene: TRBV28; d_gene: NA; CDR3nt: TGTGCCAGCAGCCTGAATGAAAAACTGTTTTTT; CDR3aa: CASSLNEKLFF
j_gene: TRBJ1-5; abundance: once; v_gene: TRBV19; d_gene: TRBD1; CDR3nt: TGTGCCAGTAGCTCGACAGGGACGGCCAATCAGCCCCAGCATTTT; CDR3aa: CASSSTGTANQPQHF
j_gene: TRBJ1-3; abundance: once; v_gene: TRBV7-9; d_gene: NA; CDR3nt: TGTGCCAGCAGCCCGTTCCAGGTCGGCTCTGGAAACACCATATATTTT; CDR3aa: CASSPFQVGSGNTIYF
j_gene: TRBJ1-3; abundance: NA; v_gene: TRBV5-4; d_gene: NA; CDR3nt: TGTGCCAGCAGGGGGAACTCTGGAAACACCATATATTTT; CDR3aa: CASRGNSGNTIYF
j_gene: TRBJ2-3; abundance: NA; v_gene: TRBV6-1; d_gene: TRBD1; CDR3nt: TGTGCCAGCAGTGACCTTCACAGGGGGCTCGTTACGCAGTATTTT; CDR3aa: CASSDLHRGLVTQYF
j_gene: TRBJ2-6; abundance: once; v_gene: TRBV5-1; d_gene: NA; CDR3nt: TGCGCCAGCAGCTTGGGGGTTCCTACGACCAACGTCCTGACTTTC; CDR3aa: CASSLGVPTTNVLTF
j_gene: TRBJ2-3; abundance: few; v_gene: TRBV3-1/TRBV3-2; d_gene: TRBD2; CDR3nt: TGTGCCAGCAGCCAATTGGGGCGGGGGGGCCATGGAGATACGCAGTATTTT; CDR3aa: CASSQLGRGGHGDTQYF
j_gene: TRBJ2-4; abundance: NA; v_gene: TRBV19; d_gene: NA; CDR3nt: TGTGCCAGTAGTAATTCCCTGGGGGGGACACTAGCCAAAAACATTCAGTACTTC; CDR3aa: CASSNSLGGTLAKNIQYF
j_gene: TRBJ2-3; abundance: NA; v_gene: TRBV5-4; d_gene: NA; CDR3nt: TGTGCCAGCAGCGTACAGGGTCTGGCAGATACGCAGTATTTT; CDR3aa: CASSVQGLADTQYF
j_gene: TRBJ2-2; abundance: NA; v_gene: TRBV11-2; d_gene: NA; CDR3nt: TGTGCCAGCACCCTAAAAGCGACTGCTACCGGGGAGCTGTTTTTT; CDR3aa: CASTLKATATGELFF
j_gene: TRBJ1-2; abundance: NA; v_gene: TRBV19; d_gene: NA; CDR3nt: TGTGCCAGTAGTCCCCGCCAGGGACGCTATGGCTACACCTTC; CDR3aa: CASSPRQGRYGYTF
j_gene: TRBJ2-7; abundance: NA; v_gene: TRBV5-6; d_gene: TRBD2; CDR3nt: TGTGCCAGCAGCTTGGCCCCTAGCGGGGGGGCCTCCTACGAGCAGTACTTC; CDR3aa: CASSLAPSGGASYEQYF
j_gene: TRBJ2-5; abundance: NA; v_gene: TRBV3-1/TRBV3-2; d_gene: TRBD2; CDR3nt: TGTGCCAGCAGGGTTAGCGGGAGTCAGACCCAGTACTTC; CDR3aa: CASRVSGSQTQYF
j_gene: TRBJ1-5; abundance: once; v_gene: TRBV19; d_gene: NA; CDR3nt: TGTGCCAGTAGTCCTTCGACAGGCCAGCCCCAGCATTTT; CDR3aa: CASSPSTGQPQHF
j_gene: TRBJ2-3; abundance: few; v_gene: TRBV5-1; d_gene: NA; CDR3nt: TGCGCCAGCAGCTTCACAGATACGCAGTATTTT; CDR3aa: CASSFTDTQYF
j_gene: TRBJ2-1; abundance: once; v_gene: TRBV9; d_gene: NA; CDR3nt: TGTGCCAGCAGCGTAGGCGGGGGCCCCTACAATGAGCAGTTCTTC; CDR3aa: CASSVGGGPYNEQFF
j_gene: TRBJ2-5; abundance: NA; v_gene: TRBV7-9; d_gene: NA; CDR3nt: TGTGCCAGCAGCTTAGCACGGGAGACCCAGTACTTC; CDR3aa: CASSLARETQYF
j_gene: TRBJ1-6; abundance: NA; v_gene: TRBV19; d_gene: TRBD1; CDR3nt: TGTGCCAGTAGACCGGGACAGGGCTTGGGTCGCTCCTATAATTCACCCCTCCACTTT; CDR3aa: CASRPGQGLGRSYNSPLHF